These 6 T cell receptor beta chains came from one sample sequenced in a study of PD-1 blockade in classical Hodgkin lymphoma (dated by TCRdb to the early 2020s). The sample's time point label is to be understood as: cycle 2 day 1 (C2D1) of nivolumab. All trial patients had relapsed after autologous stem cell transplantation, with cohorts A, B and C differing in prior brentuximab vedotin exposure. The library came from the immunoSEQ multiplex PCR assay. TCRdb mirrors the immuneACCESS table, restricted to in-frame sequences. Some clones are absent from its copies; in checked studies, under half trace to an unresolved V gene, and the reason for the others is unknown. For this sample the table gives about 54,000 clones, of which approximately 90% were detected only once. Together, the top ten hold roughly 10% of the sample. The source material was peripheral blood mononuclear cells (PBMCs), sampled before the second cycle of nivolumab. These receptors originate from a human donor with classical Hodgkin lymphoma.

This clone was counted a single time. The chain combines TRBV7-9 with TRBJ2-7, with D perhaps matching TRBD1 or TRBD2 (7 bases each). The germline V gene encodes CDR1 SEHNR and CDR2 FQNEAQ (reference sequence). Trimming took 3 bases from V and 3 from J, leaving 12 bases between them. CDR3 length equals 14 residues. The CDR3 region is CASSFDREGYEQYF. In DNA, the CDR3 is TGTGCCAGCAGCTTCGACAGGGAGGGCTACGAGCAGTACTTC.

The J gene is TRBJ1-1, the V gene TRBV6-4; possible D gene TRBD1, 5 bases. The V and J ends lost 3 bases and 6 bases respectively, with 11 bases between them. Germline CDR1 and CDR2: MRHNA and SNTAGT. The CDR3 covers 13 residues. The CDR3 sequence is CASSEFSRAEAFF. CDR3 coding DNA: TGTGCCAGCAGTGAGTTTAGCAGGGCTGAAGCTTTCTTT.

CDR3 region: CASSPPGGQIYEQYF. CDR3 DNA sequence: TGTGCCAGTTCCCCCCCCGGCGGACAGATCTACGAGCAGTACTTC. The chain has TRBV19 and TRBJ2-7; D is perhaps TRBD1 (6 bases). V was pared by 8 bases and J by 3 bases, with 20 bases between. Germline CDR1 LNHDA, CDR2 SQIVND (reference sequence). The CDR3 consists of 15 residues.

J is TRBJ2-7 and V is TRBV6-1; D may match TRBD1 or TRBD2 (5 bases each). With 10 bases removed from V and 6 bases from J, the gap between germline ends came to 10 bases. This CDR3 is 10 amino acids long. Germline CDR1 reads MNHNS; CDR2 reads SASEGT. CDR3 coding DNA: TGTGCCACCGACAGCGGCGAGCAGTACTTC. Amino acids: CATDSGEQYF.

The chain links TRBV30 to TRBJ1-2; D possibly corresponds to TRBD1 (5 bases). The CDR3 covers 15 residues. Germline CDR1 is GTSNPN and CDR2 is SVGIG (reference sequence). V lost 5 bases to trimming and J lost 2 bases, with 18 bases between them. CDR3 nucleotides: TGTGCCTGGCTGTACCCAGAGCGGGACAACTATGGCTACACCTTC. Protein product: CAWLYPERDNYGYTF.

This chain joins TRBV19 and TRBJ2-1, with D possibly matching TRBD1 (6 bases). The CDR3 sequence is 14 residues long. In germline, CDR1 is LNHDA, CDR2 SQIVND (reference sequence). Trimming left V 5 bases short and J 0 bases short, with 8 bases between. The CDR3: CASSLQGSYNEQFF. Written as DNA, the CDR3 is TGTGCCAGTAGTTTACAGGGCTCCTACAATGAGCAGTTCTTC.